This T cell receptor beta chain appears in the sequencing data of a study of blood T cells in healthy people across ages (dated by TCRdb to about 2015). As for the study more broadly: In model experiments, template switching captured roughly one uniquely barcoded TCR beta cDNA molecule for every two T cells. Using deep sequencing normalized with unique cDNA molecular identifiers, the study measured how TCR beta repertoire diversity changes with age. The donors were split into four age groups: young (average about 16 years), middle-aged (roughly 39), aged (approximately 60) and long-lived (about 74). Donors of different ages were randomly distributed across sequencing lanes to avoid experimental bias. Using the same blood draw, the study looked at two additional independent replicas of 1 million unique cDNA reads for two donors, one aged 18 to 30 and the other aged 80 or older. What the study reported, not specific to this receptor: Donor CMV infection status was unknown, potentially confounding age-related changes in expanded clonotypes. Conclusive comparison of naive and antigen-experienced compartments was prevented by the profiling of bulk unsorted PBMCs. A strong correlation was found between observed TCR beta diversity and the percentage of naive T cells measured by flow cytometry. Estimates of total diversity based on one million sequenced T cells were considered lower bounds and underestimates. The long-lived group showed more naive CD4+ T cells, fewer expanded clones and increased TCR diversity than the aged group, suggesting age selection. As age increased, observed TCR beta diversity per million T cells dropped in a roughly linear way, and a significant reduction was already evident by age around 41.

There are a few counts of this clonotype. The antigen this receptor binds is unknown. No base qualities exist here, and no much larger clone lies one base off it. The library was obtained by 5' RACE. TCRdb lists the instrument as Illumina HiSeq 2500. A second PCR of about 7 to 12 cycles was performed with a sample-barcoded 5' primer and a J-beta primer mix. A unique molecular identifier was introduced onto each TCR beta cDNA molecule by a template-switch 5' adaptor carrying 12 random nucleotides. At least 3 million CDR3-containing paired-end reads were obtained from each sample. All of the RNA was converted into first-strand cDNA using the Mint cDNA synthesis kit, with a TRBC-specific oligonucleotide serving as the primer. All cDNA was treated with uracil-DNA glycosylase and then went through a first 18-cycle PCR with the universal primers M1SS and BC2_uni_R. In the authors' own workflow: For normalization, 1 million high-quality reads, each with a distinct molecular identifier, were randomly selected from each sample. Instead of being binned into consensus sequences, reads that shared molecular identifiers were thrown out. MiTCR, with a Q25 quality threshold and the strictest error-elimination algorithm, was used for CDR3 identification, clonotype clustering and error correction. Lower-bound total TCR beta diversity was estimated with a nonparametric unseen species model using Euler transformation. In-frame beta chains were kept once TCRdb had trimmed the public reads at Q25 with fastp and called clones with MiXCR. One record per CDR3 amino acid sequence lists the most common genes and DNA. TCRdb's processing, not the study's, gives the V and J calls here. This sample has under 2 million distinct CDR3 sequences in its table, and 34% of those were observed once. The ten largest clones capture approximately 10% of the sample.

Systemically healthy Caucasian individuals from Russia, 39 in total and aged roughly 6 to 100 years, were included as donors. Each donor gave about 9.8 milliliters of peripheral blood, drawn into EDTA-treated Vacutainer tubes. Ficoll-Paque density-gradient centrifugation was used to isolate PBMCs, with at least 7 million per sample. Trizol reagent was used to extract total RNA from PBMCs, with at least 6 micrograms per sample. Naive CD45RAhigh/CD27high T cell percentages were measured by flow cytometry on a PBMC aliquot from every donor. The germline V gene provides CDR1 SGHRS and CDR2 YFSETQ. From its cysteine to its phenylalanine, the CDR3 spans 17 amino acids. CDR3 DNA is the only sequence kept; it has 51 bases, read in frame from the first base. Trimming takes 0 bases off V and 6 bases off J; junction bases not matched to a gene: 13.

The sequence derives from a woman aged 25 to 39 in good health. Sequencing was done on a sample of blood. The chain employs TRBV5-1 and TRBJ2-3, with TRBD1 matching 7 junction bases. Here the CDR3 is given as CASSLDRGRPQADTQYF. The DNA is TGCGCCAGCAGCTTGGACAGGGGACGTCCCCAGGCCGATACGCAGTATTTT.